This T cell receptor beta chain was recorded in a study of T cell changes during pregnancy in multiple sclerosis (dated by TCRdb to the late 2010s). For the wider study: The study examined how the T cell repertoire changed over the course of pregnancy in women with multiple sclerosis.

Cut back by 5 bases and 0 bases, the V and J ends lie 11 bases apart. From a lookup of the germline V gene, CDR1 and CDR2 are MDHEN and SYDVKM. The CDR3 runs 15 residues from the cysteine to the phenylalanine. The only DNA kept is the CDR3, 45 bases in frame from the first base. The library relied on the immunoSEQ multiplex PCR assay. The source is immuneACCESS, and TCRdb retained only in-frame sequences with V and J called. Part of the clones is not carried over; for the studies checked, unresolved V genes explain less than half of this, and the remainder is unexplained. The sample contains about 75,000 clones, 89% of them found a single time. The ten top clones hold approximately 0.97% of the sample. About this clone itself: No cognate antigen has been identified for it. The record has no base qualities; no much larger clone is one base away.

The chain is assembled from TRBV28 and TRBJ2-1; the D gene is unclear. The material sequenced was peripheral blood, taken in the first trimester of pregnancy. The TCR comes from a female donor in good health, enrolled as a control in a pregnancy study. Here is the DNA: TGTGCCAGCAGTCCACGACTGGCCTCCTACAATGAGCAGTTCTTC. It encodes CASSPRLASYNEQFF.